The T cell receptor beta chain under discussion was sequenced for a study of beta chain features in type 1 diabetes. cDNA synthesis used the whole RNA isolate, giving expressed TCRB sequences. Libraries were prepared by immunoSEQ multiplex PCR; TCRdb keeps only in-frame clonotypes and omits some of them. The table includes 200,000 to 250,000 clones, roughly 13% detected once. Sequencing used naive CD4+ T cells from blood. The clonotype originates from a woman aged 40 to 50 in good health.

CDR3 in DNA: TGTGCCAGCAGTGAAGGACTCACGACCGGGGAGCTGTTTTTT. Translating gives CASSEGLTTGELFF. The chain links TRBV25-1 to TRBJ2-2, with a weak D call TRBD2 (5 bases). V dropped 2 bases and J dropped 5 bases, with 9 bases sitting between them. Germline loops: CDR1 MGHDK, CDR2 SYGVNS. The CDR3 extends over 14 amino acids.